A selection of T cell receptor beta chains follows, all from one sample in a study of blood T cells in healthy people across ages. TCRdb re-derived calls from the 5' RACE reads in MiXCR, one entry per CDR3 protein. Of under 800,000 distinct CDR3 sequences in the sample, roughly 21% were seen once. The material sequenced was blood. The receptors come from a man between 65 and 85 years old in good health. Both conserved end residues are part of each CDR3.

V gene	J gene	CDR3 protein
TRBV20-1	TRBJ2-7	CSAGKGLADYEQYF
TRBV5-1	TRBJ2-5	CASSIGTSRDQETQYF
TRBV7-9	TRBJ2-7	CASSLPGQSYEQYF
TRBV7-2	TRBJ2-1	CASSYSGISNNEQFF
TRBV12-3/TRBV12-4	TRBJ2-7	CASRLSGKNYEQYF
TRBV12-3/TRBV12-4	TRBJ2-7	CASSLTGLGTYEQYF
TRBV5-1	TRBJ2-5	CASSKQGPQETQYF
TRBV2	TRBJ2-4	CASRLTLDILAKNIQYF
TRBV19	TRBJ2-1	CASKPDLNRDEQFF
TRBV6-1	TRBJ1-5	CASSEGGAQHQPQHF
TRBV7-2	TRBJ1-1	CASSFTWDLNTEALF
TRBV6-1	TRBJ1-3	CASSEALRLGNTIYF
TRBV6-5	TRBJ1-4	CASSYSSLVDNEKLFF
TRBV3-1	TRBJ1-3	CASSYGTTGNTLYF
TRBV7-9	TRBJ2-4	CASSLPTGEYIQYF
TRBV12-3/TRBV12-4	TRBJ2-3	CASSLHSGGTDTQYF
TRBV2	TRBJ1-4	CASSEAGAPNEKLFF
TRBV6-1	TRBJ2-2	CASSEFQHNTGELFF
TRBV4-3	TRBJ1-4	CASSQGTTVEEKLFF
TRBV6-6	-	CASTQALSSYNEQFF
TRBV20-1	TRBJ2-3	CSATSGREGTDTQYF
TRBV7-8	TRBJ1-2	CASSWGGQGGGGYTF
TRBV10-3	TRBJ2-5	CAISEDRAVETQYF
TRBV6-5	TRBJ1-3	CASSYGPKGVDSGNTIYF
TRBV5-1	TRBJ2-2	CASRAGPLNTGELFF
TRBV25-1	TRBJ2-5	CASSDGGSETQYF
TRBV3-1	TRBJ2-1	CASSRSGGRAYNEQFF
TRBV2	TRBJ2-2	CASAAGTNTGELFF
TRBV7-9	TRBJ2-7	CASSLEGSEQYF
TRBV6-6	TRBJ1-4	CASGRQGGEKLFF
TRBV7-6	TRBJ2-7	CVSSLTTGVYEQYF
TRBV5-1	TRBJ2-5	CASSAWQGRTQYF
TRBV4-3	TRBJ2-1	CASSLEFVGTSNEQFF
TRBV6-2/TRBV6-3	TRBJ2-1	CASSYFYGGTGWGNEQFF
TRBV3-1	TRBJ2-1	CASSQEVTSNPNEQFF
TRBV3-1	TRBJ2-2	CASSHGRSGNTGELFF
TRBV7-6	TRBJ2-5	CASSITGVQETQYF
TRBV20-1	TRBJ2-1	CSAYDSYSPYNEQFF
TRBV2	TRBJ1-4	CASSAGDSKAGKLFF
TRBV18	-	CASSPTLTSGTETQYF
TRBV19	TRBJ2-7	CASSMISGQGKEQYF
TRBV19	TRBJ2-1	CASSIWGQGRNEQFF
TRBV20-1	TRBJ1-3	CSAKQGNTIYF
TRBV15	TRBJ2-1	CATGGTSGFNEQFF
TRBV28	TRBJ1-2	CASSFVGGYTF
TRBV20-1	TRBJ1-5	CSARETGQGAGNQPQHF
TRBV7-2	TRBJ2-7	CASSPSWGQGTEQYF
TRBV5-1	TRBJ2-7	CASSLGALAGMEEQYF
TRBV9	TRBJ2-1	CASSALAGGNEQFF
TRBV5-1	TRBJ2-1	CASSLVGGGPYNEQFF
TRBV11-2	TRBJ2-3	CASSPTGTSGTDTQYF
TRBV12-3/TRBV12-4	TRBJ2-6	CASSRLERGDGANVLTF
TRBV7-9	TRBJ2-3	CASSQSGLARGTDTQYF
TRBV11-3	TRBJ2-1	CASSLGGQGRNEQFF